The 21 T cell receptor beta chains in this list originate from one sample, sequenced in a study of blood T cell repertoires in COVID-19. TCRdb keeps only in-frame clones here, not all; method: immunoSEQ multiplex PCR. The sample records 250,000 to 400,000 clones, 87% being singletons. Sequenced input: PBMCs or T cells enriched from blood (not recorded which). All receptors come from a woman in her twenties or thirties who had recovered from COVID-19.

This sequence joins TRBV7-2 and TRBJ2-1; TRBD2 aligns across 10 bases. The V gene end was trimmed by 1 base and the J gene end by 4 bases; junction bases not matched to a gene: 4. The CDR3 has 16 residues. Germline V gene sequence: CDR1 SGHTA, CDR2 FQGNSA. The CDR3 nucleotides read TGTGCCAGCAGCTTAGGAGCGGGGGGGCGTTACAATGAGCAGTTCTTC. Protein: CASSLGAGGRYNEQFF. The full variable domain, in which reference TRBV7-2 and TRBJ2-1 provide the parts outside the CDR3, is GAGVSQSPSNKVTEKGKDVELRCDPISGHTALYWYRQSLGQGLEFLIYFQGNSAPDKSGLPSDRFSAERTGGSVSTLTIQRTQQEDSAVYLCASSLGAGGRYNEQFFGPGTRLTVL.

The J gene is TRBJ2-2, the V gene TRBV7-6; TRBD2 is a possible D gene (5 bases). Germline assignment: CDR1 SGHVS and CDR2 FNYEAQ. This CDR3 has 14 amino acids. With 7 bases removed from V and 7 bases from J, the gap between germline ends came to 16 bases. The CDR3 bases are TGTGCCAGCAAATTGGCAGTGGAGGACGGGGAGCTGTTTTTT. This sequence encodes CASKLAVEDGELFF.

The CDR3 loop reads CASSLDTWGFNSPLHF. The CDR3 region has the DNA TGCGCCAGCAGCCTGGACACTTGGGGATTCAATTCACCCCTCCACTTT. This chain joins TRBV4-3 and TRBJ1-6; tentative D call: TRBD1 (5 bases). Germline CDR1 and CDR2: LGHNA and YSLEER. CDR3 size: 16 residues. Trimming left V 4 bases short and J 7 bases short, with 17 bases between.

This chain links TRBV11-2 with TRBJ1-1; D possibly corresponds to TRBD1 (5 bases). The CDR3 runs 12 residues. Trimming shortened V by 0 bases and J by 11 bases, and 10 bases separated the two germline ends. Germline-derived CDR1 and CDR2 are SGHAT and FQNNGV. In nucleotides, the CDR3 is TGTGCCAGCAGCTTAGAGCAGGGTGTTGCTTTCTTT. This sequence encodes CASSLEQGVAFF.

The V gene is TRBV28, the J gene TRBJ2-5; no clear D gene. Trimming shortened V by 6 bases and J by 4 bases, and 15 bases separated the two germline ends. CDR1 is MDHEN, CDR2 SYDVKM, per germline. The CDR3 has 14 amino acids. The CDR3 DNA reads as TGTGCCAGCAGACTATGGGTAGACTTAGAGACCCAGTACTTC. It yields the protein CASRLWVDLETQYF.

The genes are TRBV27 and TRBJ1-1; a weak D match, TRBD1 (6 bases). The V end lost 2 bases, the J end lost 4 bases, and 14 bases lay between the germline ends. Germline values: CDR1 MNHEY, CDR2 SMNVEV (reference sequence). The CDR3 is 15 amino acids. The CDR3 here is CASSLNRDMGTEAFF. CDR3 in DNA: TGTGCCAGCAGTTTAAACCGGGACATGGGCACTGAAGCTTTCTTT.

The V and J genes are TRBV11-3 and TRBJ2-1, with 8 bases that match TRBD2. The germline gives CDR1 SGHNT, CDR2 YENEEA. The CDR3 is made up of 15 amino acids. The V segment lost 1 base and the J segment 7 bases; nucleotides outside the gene matches: 6. The CDR3 sequence: CASSLAGGPGNEQFF. The CDR3 nucleotides are TGTGCCAGCAGCTTAGCGGGGGGGCCGGGGAATGAGCAGTTCTTC.

The gene calls are TRBV5-1 and TRBJ1-2; perhaps TRBD1 as D (6 bases). Germline loops: CDR1 SGHRS, CDR2 YFSETQ. V was cut by 5 bases and J by 1 base, with 12 bases left in between. The CDR3 contains 14 residues. The CDR3 DNA follows: TGCGCCAGCAGACCCGGACAGATTAACTATGGCTACACCTTC. Translated: CASRPGQINYGYTF.

This clone was observed once. The rearrangement uses TRBV10-3 and TRBJ1-4; D remains unclear. This CDR3 comprises 16 residues. Looked up from germline, CDR1 is ENHRY and CDR2 is SYGVKD. The V gene lost 3 bases and the J gene lost 4 bases, with 15 bases spanning the gap. Here the CDR3 DNA reads TGTGCCATCAGTGATGATATGGGCCCCTATAATGAAAAACTGTTTTTT. Translated, it gives CAISDDMGPYNEKLFF.

CDR3 residues: CATSRRGSYEQYF. DNA of the CDR3: TGTGCCACCAGCAGGCGGGGATCCTACGAGCAGTACTTC. This chain connects TRBV15 to TRBJ2-7; TRBD2 is a possible D gene (6 bases). V was cut by 3 bases and J by 1 base, with 7 bases left in between. The CDR3 runs to 13 residues. In germline, CDR1 is LNHNV, CDR2 YYDKDF (reference sequence). The full variable domain, completed using reference TRBV15 and TRBJ2-7, is DAMVIQNPRYQVTQFGKPVTLSCSQTLNHNVMYWYQQKSSQAPKLLFHYYDKDFNNEADTPDNFQSRRPNTSFCFLDIRSPGLGDTAMYLCATSRRGSYEQYFGPGTRLTVT.

This chain uses TRBV9 with TRBJ2-3; 10 nucleotides agree with TRBD2. This CDR3 has 17 residues. Unmatched junction bases numbered 9, after V lost 0 bases and J lost 5 bases. CDR1 is SGDLS, CDR2 YYNGEE, per germline. Written as DNA, the CDR3 is TGTGCCAGCAGCGTAGAGGTGGGACTAGCGACGCAAGATACGCAGTATTTT. This codes for CASSVEVGLATQDTQYF. Full variable domain (rest looked up from reference TRBV9 and TRBJ2-3): DSGVTQTPKHLITATGQRVTLRCSPRSGDLSVYWYQQSLDQGLQFLIQYYNGEERAKGNILERFSAQQFPDLHSELNLSSLELGDSALYFCASSVEVGLATQDTQYFGPGTRLTVL.

In its sample, this clone was seen a few times. V is TRBV19 and J is TRBJ1-2; 11 bases map to TRBD1. The CDR3 runs 16 residues. V dropped 4 bases and J dropped 6; count of bases not matched to a gene: 10. Per germline, CDR1 LNHDA and CDR2 SQIVND (reference sequence). The CDR3 protein is CASSTRPGQGGHGYTF. The DNA for the CDR3 is TGTGCCAGTAGTACCCGACCGGGACAGGGGGGGCATGGCTACACCTTC.

This clone was counted a single time. The V call is TRBV21-1, the J call TRBJ1-2. TRBV21-1 is annotated as a pseudogene. The CDR3 covers 13 residues. The CDR3, as DNA: TGTGCCAGCAGCAAGGGGGGGACCTATGGCTACACCTTC. Its protein is CASSKGGTYGYTF.

This rearrangement joins TRBV5-4 to TRBJ2-3; no clear D. V was pared by 2 bases and J by 1 base, with 14 bases between. CDR1 is SGHNT and CDR2 is YYREEE in the germline V gene (reference sequence). The CDR3 runs 16 residues. CDR3 residues: CASSFLHRSGTDTQYF. The CDR3 DNA reads as TGTGCCAGCAGCTTCCTACATCGGAGTGGCACAGATACGCAGTATTTT.

The rearrangement uses TRBV7-6 and TRBJ2-1; 12 bases align to TRBD2. CDR1 is SGHVS, CDR2 FNYEAQ, per germline. The CDR3 length is 16 residues. V dropped 5 bases and J dropped 8; count of bases not matched to a gene: 10. As DNA, the CDR3 is TGTGCCAGCAGCCTATGGCTAGCGGGGGGGCGCGATGAGCAGTTCTTC. Amino acids: CASSLWLAGGRDEQFF.

The chain is built from TRBV5-6 and TRBJ2-3; D gene ambiguous. The CDR3 is 14 amino acids. V was shortened by 9 bases and J by 3 bases, with 17 bases between the two germline ends. CDR1 is SGHDT, CDR2 YYEEEE, per germline. As DNA, the CDR3 is TGTGCCACCGCGGAAGGCCTGGAGACAGATACGCAGTATTTT. It encodes CATAEGLETDTQYF.

The rearrangement joins TRBV9 to TRBJ2-7; TRBD1 agrees at 7 bases. The V gene's germline CDR1 is SGDLS and CDR2 YYNGEE. V lost 0 bases and J lost 3; bases outside the gene matches: 6. The CDR3 is 15 amino acids. The DNA for the CDR3 is TGTGCCAGCAGCGTAGGCCCCGGGACAGACTACGAGCAGTACTTC. Amino acid sequence: CASSVGPGTDYEQYF.

This clone has only a few counts. This chain connects TRBV29-1 to TRBJ1-1; tentatively, D is TRBD1 (6 bases). Trimming pared 6 bases from V and 5 bases from J, leaving 19 bases between. CDR3 length equals 14 residues. Germline CDR1 and CDR2: SQVTM and ANQGSEA. CDR3 region: CSVAQGIGKTEAFF. As DNA, the CDR3 is TGCAGCGTAGCTCAGGGGATTGGAAAGACTGAAGCTTTCTTT.

The rearrangement uses TRBV29-1 and TRBJ1-1; tentatively, D is TRBD1 (6 bases). Germline CDR1 reads SQVTM; CDR2 reads ANQGSEA. Trimming shortened V by 7 bases and J by 1 base, and 19 bases separated the two germline ends. CDR3 length: 15 amino acids. This CDR3 reads CSAGLGAGANTEAFF. CDR3 nucleotides: TGCAGCGCTGGGTTGGGGGCTGGAGCGAACACTGAAGCTTTCTTT.

A remark on this clone: Other DNA sequences in the same sample also yield this CDR3. V and J are TRBV5-1 and TRBJ2-7; a weak D match, TRBD2 (6 bases). V was clipped by 0 bases and J by 5 bases, with 12 bases between them. Germline CDR1 and CDR2: SGHRS and YFSETQ. CDR3 size: 14 residues. CDR3 residues: CASSLGQGGDEQYF. DNA for the CDR3: TGCGCCAGCAGCTTGGGTCAGGGCGGGGACGAGCAGTACTTC.

V gene TRBV2 combines with J gene TRBJ2-2; 9 bases align to TRBD1. V was pared by 5 bases and J by 3 bases, with 7 bases of the junction left unmatched. The germline V gene encodes CDR1 SNHLY and CDR2 FYNNEI. This CDR3 spans 16 amino acids. The CDR3: CASSRTGTGHTGELFF. In DNA, the CDR3 is TGTGCCAGCAGTCGTACCGGGACAGGGCACACCGGGGAGCTGTTTTTT. Filled out from reference TRBV2 and TRBJ2-2, the complete variable domain reads EPEVTQTPSHQVTQMGQEVILRCVPISNHLYFYWYRQILGQKVEFLVSFYNNEISEKSEIFDDQFSVERPDGSNFTLKIRSTKLEDSAMYFCASSRTGTGHTGELFFGEGSRLTVL.